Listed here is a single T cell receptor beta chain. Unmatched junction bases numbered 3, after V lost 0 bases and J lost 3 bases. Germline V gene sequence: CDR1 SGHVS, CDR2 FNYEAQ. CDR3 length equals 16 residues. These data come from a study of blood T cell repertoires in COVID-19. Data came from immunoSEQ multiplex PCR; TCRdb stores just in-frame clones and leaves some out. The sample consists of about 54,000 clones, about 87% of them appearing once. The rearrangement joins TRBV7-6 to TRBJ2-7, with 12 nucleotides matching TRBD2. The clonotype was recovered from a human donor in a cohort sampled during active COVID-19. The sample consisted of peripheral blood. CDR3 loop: CASSLAETSGGYEQYF. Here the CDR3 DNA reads TGTGCCAGCAGCTTAGCGGAGACTAGCGGGGGCTACGAGCAGTACTTC.